Shown below are 5 T cell receptor beta chains from a single sample sequenced in a study of cytomegalovirus exposure and HLA in healthy donors. This PCR relied on a set of 60 Vbeta primers and 13 Jbeta primers. TCRdb keeps only in-frame clones here, not all; method: immunoSEQ multiplex PCR. The repertoire holds roughly 100,000 clones, with 75% as singletons. Sequences were obtained from PBMCs. These receptors all stem from a man aged 35 to 55 in good health and CMV-seronegative.

This rearrangement joins TRBV7-2 to TRBJ2-2; 10 bases agree with TRBD2. Germline loops: CDR1 SGHTA, CDR2 FQGNSA. CDR3 length: 15 amino acids. Trimming cost V 7 bases and J 4 bases; bases outside gene matches: 6. CDR3 in amino acids: CASTSGGAVTGELFF. In DNA form, the CDR3 reads TGTGCCAGCACCAGCGGGGGGGCGGTCACCGGGGAGCTGTTTTTT.

This rearrangement joins TRBV5-1 to TRBJ1-3; D is perhaps TRBD1 (6 bases). CDR1 SGHRS and CDR2 YFSETQ come from the germline V gene. V was cut by 4 bases and J by 4 bases, with 15 bases left in between. The CDR3 runs 15 residues. In nucleotides, the CDR3 is TGCGCCAGCAGCGAGCAGGGGCCGGGGGGAAACACCATATATTTT. Protein sequence: CASSEQGPGGNTIYF.

V usage is TRBV27 and J usage is TRBJ2-7, with D perhaps matching TRBD2 (6 bases). The ends were cut back, 8 bases at V and 3 bases at J, with 11 bases in the middle. The germline V gene has CDR1 MNHEY and CDR2 SMNVEV (reference sequence). CDR3 length: 12 residues. DNA for the CDR3: TGTGCCAGCGCGGGGCAGGACTACGAGCAGTACTTC. Protein sequence: CASAGQDYEQYF.

The J gene is TRBJ2-7, the V gene TRBV5-1; 11 positions agree with TRBD1. CDR3 length: 16 amino acids. From germline, CDR1 is SGHRS and CDR2 YFSETQ. Trimming at V came to 3 bases and at J to 5 bases, leaving 10 bases not matched to a gene. The CDR3 nucleotides read TGCGCCAGCAGCTCTAGATCCGGGACAGGGGGGCACGAGCAGTACTTC. Translating it yields CASSSRSGTGGHEQYF.

The CDR3 spells CASRASLPNTEAFF. CDR3 nucleotides: TGTGCCAGCAGGGCTTCGTTACCGAACACTGAAGCTTTCTTT. The V gene is TRBV6-1, the J gene TRBJ1-1; D is unresolved. Per the germline V gene, CDR1 is MNHNS and CDR2 is SASEGT. This CDR3 region has 14 residues. Deletions cut 6 bases from V and 1 base from J, with 12 bases between.